A selection of T cell receptor beta chains follows, all from one sample in a study of T-cell reconstitution after alpha-beta-depleted transplantation in children. TCRdb independently ran MiXCR on the PCR reads; one entry per CDR3 protein. The table shows 200,000 to 250,000 distinct CDR3 sequences, with roughly 9% occurring only once. The sample was PBMCs from the stem cell graft donor, taken from the stem cell graft. All receptors come from a human donor who donated a stem cell graft to a child with acute lymphoblastic leukemia. Each CDR3 is given with its conserved first and last residue. A D gene is named only where the DNA matches it firmly. Rows give clone size only sometimes, using once, few, many, or a class for an expanded clone.

J gene | D gene | clone size | V gene | CDR3 DNA | CDR3 protein
TRBJ2-3 | NA | once | TRBV7-6 | TGTGCCAGCAGCCCAGCCGGGGGCCCTAGCACAGATACGCAGTATTTT | CASSPAGGPSTDTQYF
TRBJ2-1 | TRBD2 | NA | TRBV20-1 | TGCAGTGCTAGAGATCGGGGGGGTAGGTACAATGAGCAGTTCTTC | CSARDRGGRYNEQFF
TRBJ2-1 | NA | NA | TRBV12-3/TRBV12-4 | TGTGCCAGCAGTTTCCGCGGGGCGACTAACAATGAGCAGTTCTTC | CASSFRGATNNEQFF
TRBJ1-4 | TRBD1 | many | TRBV3-1 | TGTGCCAGCAGCCCCGGGACAGCCCTACGAAAACTGTTTTTT | CASSPGTALRKLFF
TRBJ2-1 | NA | many | TRBV7-2 | TGTGCCAGCAGCTTAGCGGATCCAGACAATGAGCAGTTCTTC | CASSLADPDNEQFF
TRBJ1-4 | TRBD1 | NA | TRBV7-6 | TGTGCCAGCAGCGTCCCGGGACAGGGCCTTAATGAAAAACTGTTTTTT | CASSVPGQGLNEKLFF
TRBJ2-7 | NA | NA | TRBV4-1 | TGCGCCAGCAGCCTCTCCGGTCGGGGATTGGCTTCGGAGCAGTACTTC | CASSLSGRGLASEQYF
TRBJ2-1 | TRBD1 | NA | TRBV13 | TGTGCCAGCAGCGCCCGGACAGGGTTGAATGAGCAGTTCTTC | CASSARTGLNEQFF
TRBJ1-5 | TRBD1 | many | TRBV12-3/TRBV12-4 | TGTGCCAGCAGTTTCGGAGACAGGGAAGGGAAGCCCCAGCATTTT | CASSFGDREGKPQHF
TRBJ2-1 | NA | few | TRBV30 | TGTGCCTGGATCCCCCCCAAATCATACAATGAGCAGTTCTTC | CAWIPPKSYNEQFF
TRBJ2-1 | NA | few | TRBV6-4 | TGTGCCAGCAGTGATGGCAGGGTAGGGTACAATGAGCAGTTCTTC | CASSDGRVGYNEQFF
TRBJ1-5 | TRBD1 | many | TRBV4-3 | TGCGCCAGCAGCCAAGATCTGGGACAGGGTACTCAGCCCCAGCATTTT | CASSQDLGQGTQPQHF
TRBJ2-6 | NA | few | TRBV9 | TGTGCCAGCAGCCTCAGACCCTTCTACTCTGGGGCCAACGTCCTGACTTTC | CASSLRPFYSGANVLTF
TRBJ2-5 | TRBD2 | NA | TRBV9 | TGTGCCAGCAGCCCCCGGGGTAGCGGGGGCCCTAAAGAGACCCAGTACTTC | CASSPRGSGGPKETQYF
TRBJ2-3 | NA | few | TRBV20-1 | TGCAGTGCTAGCAAGGGGTCTGGCGCAGATACGCAGTATTTT | CSASKGSGADTQYF
TRBJ2-7 | NA | few | TRBV6-2/TRBV6-3 | TGTGCCAGCAGCGTACATGGTTCCTACGAGCAGTACTTC | CASSVHGSYEQYF
TRBJ1-6 | TRBD1 | few | TRBV30 | TGTGCCTGGAGTCCCGACAGGGTCAGTTCACCCCTCCACTTT | CAWSPDRVSSPLHF
TRBJ2-7 | NA | NA | TRBV3-1 | TGTGCCAGCAGCTTCAGCGGTTACGAGCAGTACTTC | CASSFSGYEQYF